This record covers a single T cell receptor beta chain. This entry comes from a study of blood T cell repertoires in COVID-19. Per the study methods: The assay estimated nucleated cells by amplifying reference gene primers. Some clones are missing from TCRdb's copy, which holds only in-frame ones; the method was immunoSEQ multiplex PCR. V and J calls and clone size follow that table, whereas D and trimming were derived from the DNA. This table holds approximately 93,000 clones, around 67% found once. V gave up 5 bases and J gave up 7 bases; unmatched junction bases: 7. The CDR3 consists of 16 residues. CDR1 is KGHDR and CDR2 is SFDVKD in the germline V gene.

The specimen sequenced was peripheral blood. The gene calls are TRBV24-1 and TRBJ2-2; 12 nucleotides agree with TRBD1. The source is a man between 65 and 85 years old with COVID-19, enrolled during active disease. The CDR3 here is CATSVWGQGAIGELFF. Here the CDR3 DNA reads TGTGCCACCAGTGTTTGGGGACAGGGGGCTATCGGGGAGCTGTTTTTT.